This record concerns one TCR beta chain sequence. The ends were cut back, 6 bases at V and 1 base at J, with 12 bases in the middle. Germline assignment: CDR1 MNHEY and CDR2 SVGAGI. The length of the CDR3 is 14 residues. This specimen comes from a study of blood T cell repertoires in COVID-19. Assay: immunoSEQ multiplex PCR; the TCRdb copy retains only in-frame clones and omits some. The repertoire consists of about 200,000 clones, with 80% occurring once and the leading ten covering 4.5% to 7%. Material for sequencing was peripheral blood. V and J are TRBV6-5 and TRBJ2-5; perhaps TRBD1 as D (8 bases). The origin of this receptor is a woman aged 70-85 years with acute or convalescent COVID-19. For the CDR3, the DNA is TGTGCCAGCAGGTACAGGGGGGGCCAAGAGACCCAGTACTTC. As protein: CASRYRGGQETQYF.